This TCR beta chain was found in a study of CXCR3-negative and CXCR3-positive naive CD8 T cells. Study-level points and caveats: TRB CDR3 hydrophobicity was greater in CXCR3-positive naive cells than in CXCR3-negative naive cells. Memory CD8+ cells had much lower diversity, and both naive subsets had comparably high diversity.

TRB cDNA libraries were made by UMI-labeled 5' RACE. TCRdb reprocessed the 5' RACE reads; each CDR3 protein has one entry and no DNA is given. Listed are about 110,000 distinct CDR3 sequences; more than 0.3% falls within the top ten. With regard to this clonotype: Its target is not known.

CDR1 SGHRS and CDR2 YFSETQ come from the germline V gene. CDR3 size: 16 residues. This rearrangement joins TRBV5-1 to TRBJ2-1. The receptor was isolated from a human donor in good health. Some clones in this sample may be carry-over from other donors' samples. The sequenced material came from naive CXCR3+ CD8+ T cells from blood. Documented subset: CD45RO-CCR7+CD27+CD95- naive CD8+ T cells expressing CXCR3 (TNR3+). The CDR3 here is CASSLAAGDSYNEQFF. The entire variable domain, with the rest obtained from reference TRBV5-1 and TRBJ2-1, is as follows: KAGVTQTPRYLIKTRGQQVTLSCSPISGHRSVSWYQQTPGQGLQFLFEYFSETQRNKGNFPGRFSGRQFSNSRSEMNVSTLELGDSALYLCASSLAAGDSYNEQFFGPGTRLTVL.